One and the same sample provided the 32 T cell receptor beta chains below, sequenced in a study of blood T cell repertoires in COVID-19. Assay used: immunoSEQ multiplex PCR; TCRdb lists only in-frame clones, some missing. The sample has about 130,000 clones, around 81% seen once. Sequencing used peripheral blood. The origin of the receptors is a middle-aged man with active or convalescent COVID-19.

This clone was picked up many times. The chain has TRBV11-3 and TRBJ1-6; TRBD1 agrees at 7 bases. This CDR3 has 18 amino acids. Germline CDR1 SGHNT, CDR2 YENEEA. Germline trimming cut 0 bases from V and 9 bases from J; bases unmatched to any gene: 14. The CDR3 DNA sequence: TGTGCCAGCAGCTTAGAGCTACTCTTCGGGACAGTGTCTTCACCCCTCCACTTT. This encodes CASSLELLFGTVSSPLHF.

The chain carries TRBV10-3 and TRBJ2-3, with 8 bases lining up with TRBD2. Per the germline V gene, CDR1 is ENHRY and CDR2 is SYGVKD. The ends lost 6 bases at V and 0 bases at J; junction bases unmatched: 5. The CDR3 is 15 amino acids. CDR3 nucleotides: TGTGCCATCAGACCGGGACTAGGTAGCACAGATACGCAGTATTTT. It codes for CAIRPGLGSTDTQYF.

This chain joins TRBV2 and TRBJ2-5; 9 nucleotides match TRBD2. In germline, CDR1 is SNHLY, CDR2 FYNNEI. The CDR3 runs 14 residues. Trimming at V came to 5 bases and at J to 1 base, leaving 2 bases not matched to a gene. CDR3 protein: CASSSGGPQETQYF. In nucleotides, the CDR3 is TGTGCCAGCAGTAGCGGGGGGCCCCAAGAGACCCAGTACTTC.

The chain uses TRBV12-3 or TRBV12-4 and TRBJ2-5, with a tentative D call TRBD2 (5 bases). Trimming took 1 base from V and 7 from J, leaving 10 bases between them. The CDR3 loop spans 13 amino acids. The CDR3 DNA reads as TGTGCCAGCAGTTTAGATCGTCGGGGGACCCAGTACTTC. The encoded protein is CASSLDRRGTQYF.

This rearrangement joins TRBV3-1 (or the pseudogene TRBV3-2) to TRBJ2-2; TRBD2 aligns across 8 bases. Per the germline V gene, CDR1 is LGHDT and CDR2 is YNNKEL (reference sequence). The CDR3 runs 18 residues. J was trimmed by 5 bases and V by 3 bases; bases with no gene match: 14. The DNA for the CDR3 is TGTGCCAGCAGCCAGGGTCCGGCTAGCGGGTTTAGAACCGGGGAGCTGTTTTTT. This translates into CASSQGPASGFRTGELFF.

This clone was recorded once. The genes are TRBV19 and TRBJ2-3, with a tentative D call TRBD2 (6 bases). V lost 7 bases to trimming and J lost 9 bases, with 14 bases between them. Germline CDR1 LNHDA, CDR2 SQIVND (reference sequence). The CDR3 spans 12 residues. CDR3 nucleotides: TGTGCCAGTACCCTGGGACTTGGAACGCAGTATTTT. Its protein is CASTLGLGTQYF.

The chain links TRBV10-2 to TRBJ1-1, with D unresolved. Germline CDR1 and CDR2: WSHSY and SAAADI. This CDR3 is built from 14 residues. V dropped 7 bases and J dropped 0 bases, with 12 bases sitting between them. The CDR3 DNA follows: TGCGCCAGCATGAATCCGGGTCTGAACACTGAAGCTTTCTTT. This gives the protein CASMNPGLNTEAFF.

The V call is TRBV7-9, the J call TRBJ1-2; 7 positions match TRBD1. The CDR3 extends over 15 amino acids. The trim removed 4 bases at V and 0 bases at J, leaving 5 bases unmatched. CDR1 is SEHNR and CDR2 is FQNEAQ in the germline V gene (reference sequence). CDR3 sequence reads: CASSYGQASNYGYTF. The CDR3 DNA reads TGTGCCAGCAGCTATGGACAGGCCTCTAACTATGGCTACACCTTC.

The J gene is TRBJ2-3, the V gene TRBV19, with TRBD2 identical over 9 bases. Germline CDR1 LNHDA, CDR2 SQIVND (reference sequence). V dropped 7 bases and J dropped 3; count of bases not matched to a gene: 5. The CDR3 totals 14 residues. CDR3 nucleotides: TGTGCCAGTACCACGGGACTAGCAACAGATACGCAGTATTTT. This sequence encodes CASTTGLATDTQYF.

This clone showed up just once. The rearrangement uses TRBV12-5 and TRBJ1-5; tentative D call: TRBD1 (5 bases). Germline V lookup: CDR1 LGHNT, CDR2 FRNRAP. CDR3 length: 16 residues. V dropped 2 bases and J dropped 2 bases, with 13 bases sitting between them. The CDR3 loop is CASGLQGAVGNQPQHF. Written as DNA, the CDR3 is TGTGCTAGTGGTTTGCAAGGGGCGGTTGGCAATCAGCCCCAGCATTTT.

V and J are TRBV14 and TRBJ1-5, with a possible D match to TRBD1 (6 bases). Looked up from germline, CDR1 is SGHDN and CDR2 is FVKESK. The CDR3 contains 15 residues. V was clipped by 6 bases and J by 1 base, with 13 bases between them. Here the CDR3 reads CASRTGKSSNQPQHF. The CDR3 DNA is TGTGCCAGCAGAACAGGGAAGTCGAGCAATCAGCCCCAGCATTTT. Using reference TRBV14 and TRBJ1-5 for the parts outside the CDR3, the full variable domain is EAGVTQFPSHSVIEKGQTVTLRCDPISGHDNLYWYRRVMGKEIKFLLHFVKESKQDESGMPNNRFLAERTGGTYSTLKVQPAELEDSGVYFCASRTGKSSNQPQHFGDGTRLSIL.

J is TRBJ1-1 and V is TRBV27, with D possibly matching TRBD1 (5 bases). The CDR3 is 12 amino acids. The germline V gene has CDR1 MNHEY and CDR2 SMNVEV (reference sequence). V was shortened by 5 bases and J by 8 bases, with 12 bases between the two germline ends. This CDR3 reads CASSLPGLEAFF. The CDR3 DNA is TGTGCCAGCAGTCTACCGGGACTGGAAGCTTTCTTT.

J is TRBJ2-2 and V is TRBV6-4, with D tentatively TRBD1 (5 bases). Trimming left V 4 bases short and J 4 bases short, with 10 bases between. This CDR3 is 14 amino acids long. CDR1 MRHNA and CDR2 SNTAGT come from the germline V gene. The CDR3 sequence is CASSGQGITGELFF. CDR3 in DNA: TGTGCCAGCAGTGGCCAGGGAATCACCGGGGAGCTGTTTTTT.

The chain links TRBV3-1 (or the pseudogene TRBV3-2) to TRBJ2-1, with a possible D match to TRBD2 (6 bases). In germline, CDR1 is LGHDT, CDR2 YNNKEL (reference sequence). This CDR3 is built from 15 residues. The V and J ends lost 3 bases and 2 bases respectively, with 11 bases between them. DNA for the CDR3: TGTGCCAGCAGCCAGAGCGGGCCTACCTACAATGAGCAGTTCTTC. It yields the protein CASSQSGPTYNEQFF.

The chain combines TRBV24-1 with TRBJ2-7, with a possible D match to TRBD1 (6 bases). The ends were cut back, 4 bases at V and 6 bases at J, with 12 bases in the middle. CDR1 and CDR2 (germline): KGHDR, SFDVKD. This CDR3 spans 13 amino acids. CDR3 nucleotides: TGTGCCACCAGTGACCGTGGACAGCCCGAGCAGTACTTC. Amino acid sequence: CATSDRGQPEQYF.

The chain has TRBV7-3 and TRBJ2-3, with D possibly TRBD2 on 5 matching bases. V lost 2 bases and J lost 2, with 8 bases in between. The CDR3 sequence is 14 residues long. Germline loops: CDR1 SGHTA, CDR2 FQGTGA. CDR3 sequence: CASSLGLATDTQYF. CDR3 bases: TGTGCCAGCAGCTTAGGCCTAGCCACAGATACGCAGTATTTT.

V and J are TRBV7-2 and TRBJ2-7; D is unclear. The V end was cut by 1 base, the J end by 1 base, with 8 bases between. CDR3 length: 14 residues. Germline V gene data show CDR1 as SGHTA and CDR2 as FQGNSA. The CDR3 coding sequence is TGTGCCAGCAGCTTAGTCCCCGGTTCCTACGAGCAGTACTTC. This sequence encodes CASSLVPGSYEQYF.

This chain connects TRBV2 to TRBJ1-2; TRBD1 matches at 9 bases. CDR1 is SNHLY and CDR2 is FYNNEI in the germline V gene. The V and J ends lost 4 bases and 8 bases, in that order; junction bases with no gene match: 5. The CDR3 has 13 residues. CDR3 sequence (DNA): TGTGCCAGCAGTGTACAGGGGGCTGAGGGCTACACCTTC. Encoded protein: CASSVQGAEGYTF.

This sequence joins TRBV6-5 and TRBJ1-1; D is possibly TRBD1 (5 bases). The germline CDR1 and CDR2 sequences are MNHEY and SVGAGI. The CDR3 totals 15 residues. V dropped 0 bases and J dropped 5 bases, with 13 bases sitting between them. CDR3 DNA: TGTGCCAGCAGTTACTCGACTCTGGGGGGGACTGAAGCTTTCTTT. Translation: CASSYSTLGGTEAFF.

The V and J genes are TRBV27 and TRBJ1-2; 9 bases are shared with TRBD1. The CDR3 extends over 15 amino acids. Germline CDR1 reads MNHEY; CDR2 reads SMNVEV (reference sequence). The V and J ends lost 5 bases and 2 bases, in that order; junction bases with no gene match: 6. Written as DNA, the CDR3 is TGTGCCAGCAGTCCGACCGACAGGGGGAACTATGGCTACACCTTC. It encodes CASSPTDRGNYGYTF.

The chain carries TRBV6-5 and TRBJ1-2; D unresolved. The CDR3 spans 14 residues. The germline gives CDR1 MNHEY, CDR2 SVGAGI. Trimming took off 0 bases at V and 1 base at J, with 6 bases between the two ends. CDR3 nucleotides: TGTGCCAGCAGTTACTCGGCCAGTAACTATGGCTACACCTTC. Translation: CASSYSASNYGYTF.

This rearrangement joins TRBV6-4 to TRBJ2-1, with D perhaps TRBD2 (6 bases). This CDR3 region has 18 residues. Trimming left V 0 bases short and J 7 bases short, with 22 bases between. CDR1 is MRHNA and CDR2 is SNTAGT in the germline V gene. The CDR3 DNA follows: TGTGCCAGCAGTGACTCGGGGCGGGGCACTGCCTCTCGGAATGAGCAGTTCTTC. Translating it yields CASSDSGRGTASRNEQFF.

V and J are TRBV7-2 and TRBJ1-1, with D maybe TRBD1 (5 bases). The ends were cut back, 5 bases at V and 6 bases at J, with 16 bases in the middle. CDR3 length: 14 residues. Germline CDR1 is SGHTA and CDR2 is FQGNSA. This chain's CDR3 is CASSHGGSQAEAFF. The CDR3 DNA follows: TGTGCCAGCAGCCACGGGGGGAGTCAAGCTGAAGCTTTCTTT. Filled out from reference TRBV7-2 and TRBJ1-1, the complete variable domain reads GAGVSQSPSNKVTEKGKDVELRCDPISGHTALYWYRQSLGQGLEFLIYFQGNSAPDKSGLPSDRFSAERTGGSVSTLTIQRTQQEDSAVYLCASSHGGSQAEAFFGQGTRLTVV.

V is TRBV18 and J is TRBJ2-7; 9 nucleotides agree with TRBD2. V gave up 3 bases and J gave up 2 bases; unmatched junction bases: 5. CDR1 KGHSH and CDR2 LQKENI come from the germline V gene. CDR3 length: 15 amino acids. CDR3 region: CASSPGGGGPYEQYF. As DNA, the CDR3 is TGTGCCAGCTCACCGGGCGGGGGGGGACCCTACGAGCAGTACTTC.

The genes are TRBV29-1 and TRBJ1-1; 7 bases match TRBD1. Germline V gene sequence: CDR1 SQVTM, CDR2 ANQGSEA. Trimming removed 5 bases from V and 2 bases from J; junction bases left unmatched: 5. The CDR3 covers 13 residues. The DNA of the CDR3 is TGCAGCGTTCACAGGGGCCTTAACACTGAAGCTTTCTTT. Translating it yields CSVHRGLNTEAFF. Together with reference TRBV29-1 and TRBJ1-1, the CDR3 gives the full variable domain: SAVISQKPSRDICQRGTSLTIQCQVDSQVTMMFWYRQQPGQSLTLIATANQGSEATYESGFVIDKFPISRPNLTFSTLTVSNMSPEDSSIYLCSVHRGLNTEAFFGQGTRLTVV.

V gene TRBV19 combines with J gene TRBJ1-1; D is unresolved. The CDR3 has 15 residues. V gave up 3 bases and J gave up 0 bases, with 11 bases separating them. Germline assignment: CDR1 LNHDA and CDR2 SQIVND (reference sequence). The CDR3 sequence: CASSIRRALNTEAFF. CDR3 DNA: TGTGCCAGTAGTATTAGGAGGGCCCTGAACACTGAAGCTTTCTTT.

The rearrangement uses TRBV21-1 and TRBJ2-1; the table's D call, TRBD2, was not checked against the DNA. TRBV21-1 has pseudogene status. The CDR3 totals 16 residues. Here the CDR3 reads CASSKCKRGEYNEQFF. The CDR3 bases are TGTGCCAGCAGCAAATGTAAGCGGGGGGAGTACAATGAGCAGTTCTTC.

This rearrangement joins TRBV29-1 to TRBJ1-1; no definite D call. V shed 6 bases and J shed 1 base, with 15 bases lying between them. Germline assignment: CDR1 SQVTM and CDR2 ANQGSEA. The CDR3 runs to 14 residues. DNA of the CDR3: TGCAGCGTCCTACCGGGATCCTCGAACACTGAAGCTTTCTTT. Encoded protein: CSVLPGSSNTEAFF.

Comments on this clone: An end of the junction differs from the germline gene, which may be a read error. J is TRBJ2-5 and V is TRBV7-7, with TRBD2 identical over 13 bases. This CDR3 is 17 amino acids long. From germline, CDR1 is SSHAT and CDR2 FNYEAQ (reference sequence). The CDR3 sequence is CASSPGLAGVYQETQYF. DNA for the CDR3: TGTGCTAGCAGCCCAGGACTAGCGGGGGTCTACCAAGAGACCCAGTACTTC.

This chain connects TRBV13 to TRBJ1-1; 7 bases match TRBD1. This CDR3 is built from 16 residues. CDR1 and CDR2 from the germline V gene are PRHDT and FYEKMQ (reference sequence). V lost 4 bases and J lost 4; bases outside the gene matches: 12. The CDR3 DNA follows: TGTGCCAGCAGCTGGTGGACAGGCCTGGCTGGCACTGAAGCTTTCTTT. Its translation: CASSWWTGLAGTEAFF.

The gene calls are TRBV24-1 and TRBJ2-3, with TRBD2 matching 9 bases. J was trimmed by 2 bases and V by 3 bases; bases with no gene match: 2. Germline CDR1 reads KGHDR; CDR2 reads SFDVKD. This CDR3 has 15 amino acids. The CDR3 nucleotides read TGTGCCACCAGTGATCCTAGCGGGGCCACAGATACGCAGTATTTT. The encoded protein is CATSDPSGATDTQYF.

This chain links TRBV11-2 with TRBJ2-7, with a weak D call TRBD2 (7 bases). V lost 4 bases to trimming and J lost 4 bases, with 20 bases between them. There are 16 residues in the CDR3. CDR1 and CDR2 from the germline V gene are SGHAT and FQNNGV. The DNA of the CDR3 is TGTGCCAGCAGCTCCCACCCGGGGGGCGCAGGGTACGAGCAGTACTTC. Its protein is CASSSHPGGAGYEQYF.